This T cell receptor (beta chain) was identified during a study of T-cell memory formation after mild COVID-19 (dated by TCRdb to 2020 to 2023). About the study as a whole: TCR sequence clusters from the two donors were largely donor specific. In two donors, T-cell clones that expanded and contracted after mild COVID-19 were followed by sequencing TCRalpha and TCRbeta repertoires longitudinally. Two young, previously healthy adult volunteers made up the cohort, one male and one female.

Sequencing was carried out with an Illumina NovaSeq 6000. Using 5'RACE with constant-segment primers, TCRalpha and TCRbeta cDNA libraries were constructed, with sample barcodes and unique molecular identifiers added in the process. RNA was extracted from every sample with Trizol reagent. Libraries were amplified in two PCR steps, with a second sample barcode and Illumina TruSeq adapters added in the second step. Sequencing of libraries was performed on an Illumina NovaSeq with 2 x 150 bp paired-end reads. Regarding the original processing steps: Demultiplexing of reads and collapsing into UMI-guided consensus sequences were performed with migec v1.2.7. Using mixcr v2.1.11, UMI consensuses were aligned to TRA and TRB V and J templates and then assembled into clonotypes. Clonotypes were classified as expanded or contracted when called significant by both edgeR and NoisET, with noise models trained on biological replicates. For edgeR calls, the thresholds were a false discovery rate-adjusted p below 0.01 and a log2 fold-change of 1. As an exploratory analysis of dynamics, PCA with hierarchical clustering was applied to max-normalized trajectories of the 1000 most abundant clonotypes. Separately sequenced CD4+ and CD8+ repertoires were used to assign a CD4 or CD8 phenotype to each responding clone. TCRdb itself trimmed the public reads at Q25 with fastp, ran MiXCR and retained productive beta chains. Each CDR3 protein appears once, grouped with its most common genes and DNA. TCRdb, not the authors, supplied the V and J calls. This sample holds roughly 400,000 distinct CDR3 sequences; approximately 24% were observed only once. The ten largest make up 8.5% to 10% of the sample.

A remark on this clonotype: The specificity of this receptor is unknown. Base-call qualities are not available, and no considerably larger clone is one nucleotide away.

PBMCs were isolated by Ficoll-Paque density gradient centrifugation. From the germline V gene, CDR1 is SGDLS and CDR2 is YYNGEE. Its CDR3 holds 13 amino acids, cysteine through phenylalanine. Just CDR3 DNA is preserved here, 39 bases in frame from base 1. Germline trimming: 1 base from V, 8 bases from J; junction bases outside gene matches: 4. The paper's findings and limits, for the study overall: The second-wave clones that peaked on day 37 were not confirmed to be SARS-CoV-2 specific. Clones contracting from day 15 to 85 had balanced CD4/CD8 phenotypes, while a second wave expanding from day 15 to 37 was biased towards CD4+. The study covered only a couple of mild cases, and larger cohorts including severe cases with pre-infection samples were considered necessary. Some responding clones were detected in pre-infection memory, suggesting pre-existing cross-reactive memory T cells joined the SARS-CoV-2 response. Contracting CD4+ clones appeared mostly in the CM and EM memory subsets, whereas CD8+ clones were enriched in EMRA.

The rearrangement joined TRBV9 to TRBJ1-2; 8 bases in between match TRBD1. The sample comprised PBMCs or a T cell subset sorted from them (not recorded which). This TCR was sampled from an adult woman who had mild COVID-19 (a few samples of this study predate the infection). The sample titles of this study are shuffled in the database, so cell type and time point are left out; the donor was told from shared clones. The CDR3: CASSVQGAVGYTF. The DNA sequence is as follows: TGTGCCAGCAGCGTACAGGGGGCTGTGGGCTACACCTTC.